This T cell receptor (beta chain) was found in a study of beta chain features in type 1 diabetes. Reverse transcribing all isolated RNA meant expressed TCRB transcripts were sequenced. Using immunoSEQ multiplex PCR, the repertoire was profiled, and TCRdb retains in-frame clones only, with some absent. The sample contains about 140,000 clones, 6.9% of which appear only once. The CDR3 totals 14 residues. Germline V gene sequence: CDR1 SEHNR, CDR2 FQNEAQ (reference sequence). To note about this clone: Its cognate antigen is unknown.

Whole-study findings and limits: TCRB CDR3s were moderately but significantly shorter in Type 1 diabetes patients in all four CD4+ subsets. The VDJ junctions of type 1 diabetes patients carried fewer insertions and more deletions.

V and J are TRBV7-9 and TRBJ2-7; TRBD1 agrees at 7 bases. The last part of the DNA fits TRBJ2-5 better; the J call may be wrong. Sample: central memory CD4+ T cells from blood. The source is a young woman in good health. The CDR3 here is CASSFPTGWETQYF. DNA of the CDR3: TGTGCCAGCAGCTTCCCGACAGGGTGGGAGACCCAGTACTTC.